The 26 T cell receptor beta chains in this list originate from one sample, sequenced in a study of Graves' ophthalmopathy and Graves' hyperthyroidism. CDR3 regions of TCR beta were amplified from RNA transcripts. After a first-round RT-PCR with HTBI primers, a second-round multiplex PCR was run. One entry per CDR3 protein results from TCRdb running MiXCR on the multiplex PCR reads. The sample records almost 750,000 distinct CDR3 sequences, roughly 41% being singletons. The sample taken for sequencing was peripheral blood. The receptor set was obtained from an adult man with Graves' ophthalmopathy.

The J gene is TRBJ2-2, the V gene TRBV6-5; D is undetermined. The CDR3 extends over 13 amino acids. The germline V gene has CDR1 MNHEY and CDR2 SVGAGI. In nucleotides, the CDR3 is TGTGTTAGTCGGCAGGCGAACACCGGGGAGCTGTTTTTT. It encodes CVSRQANTGELFF.

This chain connects TRBV9 to TRBJ1-3; unclear D gene. Between the trimmed V and J ends, which lost 3 bases and 0 bases, there was a span of 16 bases. Germline V lookup: CDR1 SGDLS, CDR2 YYNGEE. There are 17 residues in the CDR3. Written as DNA, the CDR3 is TGTGCCAGCAGCGCATACGGGGTCTCATCCTCTGGAAACACCATATATTTT. Protein product: CASSAYGVSSSGNTIYF.

The table lists this clonotype with a few counts. CDR3 sequence: CASRPRGGNQPQHF. The CDR3 nucleotides read TGTGCCAGCCGTCCCCGGGGGGGCAATCAGCCCCAGCATTTT. The chain links TRBV2 to TRBJ1-5, with a possible D match to TRBD1 (5 bases). The CDR3 extends over 14 amino acids. The germline CDR1 and CDR2 sequences are SNHLY and FYNNEI. V was trimmed by 8 bases and J by 2 bases, leaving 13 bases between them.

The chain joins TRBV19 to TRBJ1-1, with 10 nucleotides matching TRBD1. This CDR3 region has 14 residues. CDR1 LNHDA and CDR2 SQIVND come from the germline V gene (reference sequence). The J segment lost 8 bases and the V segment lost 5 bases, leaving 8 bases of the junction unmatched. Here the CDR3 reads CASSAPGQGIEAFF. The CDR3 DNA reads TGTGCCAGTAGTGCCCCGGGACAGGGGATAGAAGCTTTCTTT.

The chain links TRBV19 to TRBJ2-7; the D call may be TRBD1 or TRBD2 (6 bases each). The J call may be mistaken, given a closer DNA end match to TRBJ2-5. Germline V gene lookup returns CDR1 LNHDA and CDR2 SQIVND (reference sequence). The CDR3 length is 13 residues. CDR3 in amino acids: CASSIGGRPTQYF. The CDR3 DNA reads as TGTGCCAGTAGTATTGGGGGGCGGCCGACCCAGTACTTC.

This clonotype was detected once. This rearrangement joins TRBV25-1 to TRBJ1-1; unclear D gene. V lost 5 bases to trimming and J lost 2 bases, with 9 bases between them. The CDR3 runs to 13 residues. Germline CDR1 MGHDK, CDR2 SYGVNS. The CDR3: CASSRGINTEAFF. The CDR3, as DNA: TGTGCCAGCAGTCGAGGGATTAACACTGAAGCTTTCTTT. The full variable domain, in which reference TRBV25-1 and TRBJ1-1 provide the parts outside the CDR3, is EADIYQTPRYLVIGTGKKITLECSQTMGHDKMYWYQQDPGMELHLIHYSYGVNSTEKGDLSSESTVSRIRTEHFPLTLESARPSHTSQYLCASSRGINTEAFFGQGTRLTVV.

The chain combines TRBV29-1 with TRBJ2-7; D may be TRBD1 or TRBD2 (6 bases each). The CDR3 loop spans 12 amino acids. Germline CDR1 is SQVTM and CDR2 is ANQGSEA. V lost 1 base, J lost 7 bases, and 11 bases lay in between. CDR3 DNA: TGCAGCGTTGAAGGGGGGGCGAGTGAGCAGTACTTC. As protein: CSVEGGASEQYF.

The chain combines TRBV19 with TRBJ1-1; 7 bases match TRBD1. Germline V gene data show CDR1 as LNHDA and CDR2 as SQIVND (reference sequence). The V and J ends lost 6 bases and 0 bases, in that order; junction bases with no gene match: 4. The CDR3 is made up of 14 amino acids. CDR3 in DNA: TGTGCCAGTAGACCTGGACAGGTGAACACTGAAGCTTTCTTT. This codes for CASRPGQVNTEAFF.

This clonotype came up once. The V gene is TRBV29-1, the J gene TRBJ2-5; TRBD2 agrees at 7 bases. The CDR3 is made up of 13 amino acids. CDR1 is SQVTM, CDR2 ANQGSEA, per germline. Trimming removed 8 bases from V and 7 bases from J; junction bases left unmatched: 13. CDR3 in amino acids: CSSGRTPGGTQYF. CDR3 nucleotides: TGCAGCTCGGGACGGACTCCGGGGGGGACCCAGTACTTC.

The rearrangement uses TRBV7-9 and TRBJ2-7; the D call may be TRBD1 or TRBD2 (6 bases each). The CDR3 has 13 residues. Germline V gene lookup returns CDR1 SEHNR and CDR2 FQNEAQ (reference sequence). V was pared by 5 bases and J by 4 bases, with 12 bases between. In DNA, the CDR3 is TGTGCCAGCAGCGCGGGACATTTATACGAGCAGTACTTC. Encoded protein: CASSAGHLYEQYF.

The sample holds one count of this clonotype. Lacking the conserved final phenylalanine or tryptophan, this CDR3 likely reflects a read error. The DNA is left out, because the CDR3 cannot be placed on it with certainty; the CDR3 is given as TCRdb lists it. V usage is TRBV15 and J usage is TRBJ1-1. The CDR3 adds up to 8 amino acids, both ends counted. The germline CDR1 and CDR2 sequences are LNHNV and YYDKDF (reference sequence). The CDR3 is CATSRGSG.

Ten or more counts support this clonotype. The chain joins TRBV9 to TRBJ1-3, with 9 bases aligning to TRBD1. The germline V gene has CDR1 SGDLS and CDR2 YYNGEE. With V trimmed by 0 bases and J by 3 bases, 4 bases remained unmatched. The CDR3 totals 16 residues. The CDR3 protein is CASSVETGGDGNTIYF. As DNA, the CDR3 is TGTGCCAGCAGCGTAGAAACAGGGGGCGATGGAAACACCATATATTTT. Variable domain in full (rest from reference TRBV9 and TRBJ1-3): DSGVTQTPKHLITATGQRVTLRCSPRSGDLSVYWYQQSLDQGLQFLIQYYNGEERAKGNILERFSAQQFPDLHSELNLSSLELGDSALYFCASSVETGGDGNTIYFGEGSWLTVV.

The chain joins TRBV29-1 to TRBJ2-2; 10 bases map to TRBD1. CDR3 length: 16 residues. Per the germline V gene, CDR1 is SQVTM and CDR2 is ANQGSEA. V shed 2 bases, J shed 3 bases, and the junction held 6 bases outside the gene matches. CDR3 nucleotides: TGCAGCGTTGAAACCCGACAGGGGGCGGACACCGGGGAGCTGTTTTTT. It is translated as CSVETRQGADTGELFF.

As to this clonotype: Relative to the germline gene, one junction end is altered; a read error may explain this. The chain employs TRBV20-1 and TRBJ1-6; 8 bases map to TRBD1. The CDR3 totals 17 residues. Germline CDR1 is DFQATT and CDR2 is SNEGSKA (reference sequence). CDR3 sequence: CSAEGPGGVRGNSPPHF. As DNA, the CDR3 is TGCAGTGCTGAAGGCCCAGGGGGCGTCCGAGGGAATTCACCCCCCCACTTT.

This clonotype showed up just a few times. The chain has TRBV10-3 and TRBJ1-5; no clear D. V lost 2 bases to trimming and J lost 0 bases, with 17 bases between them. Per germline, CDR1 ENHRY and CDR2 SYGVKD. CDR3 size: 18 residues. The DNA of the CDR3 is TGTGCCATCAGTGAGACGCCACACGAAAGCTATAGCAATCAGCCCCAGCATTTT. Residues: CAISETPHESYSNQPQHF.

The sample holds a few counts of this clonotype. J is TRBJ2-7 and V is TRBV7-2, with D possibly TRBD1 on 5 matching bases. Trimming removed 5 bases at V and 3 bases at J, with 11 bases between. The CDR3 is 13 amino acids. Germline assignment: CDR1 SGHTA and CDR2 FQGNSA. Here the CDR3 reads CASSRQRYYEQYF. For the CDR3, the DNA is TGTGCCAGCAGCCGACAGCGATACTACGAGCAGTACTTC.

This clonotype was picked up a small number of times. V and J are TRBV7-9 and TRBJ2-7; D gene ambiguous. V dropped 0 bases and J dropped 6 bases, with 12 bases sitting between them. The CDR3 has 14 amino acids. CDR1 is SEHNR, CDR2 FQNEAQ, per germline (reference sequence). The CDR3 DNA reads TGTGCCAGCAGCTTAGCAGGCGTGGTGCCCGAGCAGTACTTC. Protein sequence: CASSLAGVVPEQYF. Combining the CDR3 with reference TRBV7-9 and TRBJ2-7 gives the whole variable domain DTGVSQNPRHKITKRGQNVTFRCDPISEHNRLYWYRQTLGQGPEFLTYFQNEAQLEKSRLLSDRFSAERPKGSFSTLEIQRTEQGDSAMYLCASSLAGVVPEQYFGPGTRLTVT.

This rearrangement joins TRBV7-2 to TRBJ2-7; 9 positions agree with TRBD1. V shed 4 bases, J shed 0 bases, and the junction held 4 bases outside the gene matches. Germline V gene lookup returns CDR1 SGHTA and CDR2 FQGNSA. The length of the CDR3 is 15 residues. The CDR3 region has the DNA TGTGCCAGCAGCTCTGAGACAGGGGGCTCCTACGAGCAGTACTTC. Translation gives CASSSETGGSYEQYF.

Worth noting for this clonotype: This may arise from a read error, as a much more abundant clone is one base away. This chain joins TRBV29-1 and TRBJ2-5, with a weak D call TRBD2 (7 bases). The CDR3 runs to 10 residues. CDR1 SQVTM and CDR2 ANQGSEA come from the germline V gene. The CDR3 spells CTGGGGTQYF. The CDR3 nucleotides read TGCACCGGGGGCGGGGGGACCCAGTACTTC.

The CDR3 region is CASSPPHGTGRQPQHF. The CDR3 bases are TGTGCCAGTAGTCCCCCACACGGGACAGGGAGACAGCCCCAGCATTTT. The chain combines TRBV19 with TRBJ1-5; 9 positions agree with TRBD1. The CDR3 is 16 residues long. CDR1 is LNHDA, CDR2 SQIVND, per germline (reference sequence). With 5 bases clipped from V and 7 bases from J, the junction kept 12 bases outside the gene matches.

The table lists this clonotype with a few counts. This sequence joins TRBV5-6 and TRBJ2-7; D is uncertain. With 4 bases removed from V and 4 bases from J, the gap between germline ends came to 9 bases. This CDR3 is 12 amino acids long. Germline CDR1 SGHDT, CDR2 YYEEEE. CDR3 loop: CASSRSWYEQYF. DNA for the CDR3: TGTGCCAGCAGCCGTAGTTGGTACGAGCAGTACTTC.

Points on this clonotype: A read error is possible here, since a much larger clone lies one base away. V gene TRBV7-9 combines with J gene TRBJ2-5; D is perhaps TRBD1 (5 bases). CDR1 and CDR2 from the germline V gene are SEHNR and FQNEAQ (reference sequence). The CDR3 is 14 amino acids. The CDR3, as DNA: TGTGCCAGCAAGGCAGGGTACCTCCAAAAGACCCAGTACTTC. It specifies CASKAGYLQKTQYF.

This clonotype appeared a few times. This chain links TRBV7-2 with TRBJ2-7; D may be TRBD1 or TRBD2 (5 bases each). The CDR3 runs to 14 residues. V was cut by 1 base and J by 6 bases, with 13 bases left in between. Germline V gene lookup returns CDR1 SGHTA and CDR2 FQGNSA. This CDR3 reads CASSLERVGTEQYF. CDR3 DNA sequence: TGTGCCAGCAGCTTAGAGAGGGTGGGGACCGAGCAGTACTTC.

Comments on this clonotype: It may be a read error: a sequence one base away is much more abundant. Without the conserved terminal phenylalanine or tryptophan, this CDR3 likely stems from a read error. The V and J genes are TRBV15 and TRBJ1-1, with D hard to call. Trimming left V 5 bases short and J 5 bases short, with 15 bases between. The CDR3 runs to 14 residues. From germline, CDR1 is LNHNV and CDR2 YYDKDF (reference sequence). CDR3: CATSGLNLRTEAFS. The CDR3, as DNA: TGTGCCACCAGCGGTTTAAACCTGAGGACTGAAGCTTTCTCT.

The V gene is TRBV6-5, the J gene TRBJ2-7; D is possibly TRBD1 or TRBD2 (5 bases each). The germline gives CDR1 MNHEY, CDR2 SVGAGI. This CDR3 region has 13 residues. Between the trimmed V and J ends, which lost 6 bases and 5 bases, there was a span of 14 bases. CDR3 in amino acids: CASSRGPNDEQYF. CDR3 DNA: TGTGCCAGCAGCCGGGGACCGAACGACGAGCAGTACTTC.

This clonotype was seen a handful of times. The V call is TRBV11-1, the J call TRBJ1-5, with TRBD1 matching 7 bases. J lost 3 bases, V lost 3 bases, and 5 bases had no gene match. The CDR3 is 15 residues long. Germline CDR1 and CDR2: SGHAT and FQDESV (reference sequence). The CDR3 loop is CASSLVGQANQPQHF. In nucleotides, the CDR3 is TGTGCCAGCAGCTTGGTAGGACAGGCCAATCAGCCCCAGCATTTT.